The clone carrying this TCR beta chain was recorded a few times. The target antigen is unknown. TCRdb processed the 5' RACE reads anew with MiXCR; each CDR3 protein has one entry. Of under 5,500 distinct CDR3 sequences listed, roughly 12% are singletons. This sample's time point: sample taken at primary tumor resection. The entry originates in a study of spatial heterogeneity in lung cancer. Study results and limitations: Tumor mutation count correlated with how many alpha and beta TCRs expanded intratumorally. When ubiquitous and regional expanded TCRs were counted, their numbers tracked ubiquitous and regional nonsynonymous mutations, respectively.

CDR1 is LNHDA and CDR2 is SQIVND in the germline V gene (reference sequence). The CDR3 contains 15 residues. V was shortened by 3 bases and J by 3 bases, with 14 bases between the two germline ends. V is TRBV19 and J is TRBJ1-2; D not certain. The receptor was derived from a male donor with early-stage non-small cell lung cancer. The sample was lung tumor tissue, taken at surgery. The CDR3 here is CASSMGAGNYYGYTF. CDR3 DNA sequence: TGTGCCAGTAGTATGGGCGCCGGAAATTACTATGGCTACACCTTC.